This T cell receptor beta chain was sequenced in a study of blood T cell repertoires in COVID-19. Study context: Nucleic acid was either cDNA or gDNA, and it came from T cells, B-cell-depleted T cells, or PBMCs.

Authors' processing steps: For nucleated cells, counts were estimated from reference gene primer amplification. Repertoires were generated with immunoSEQ multiplex PCR, while TCRdb's copy carries only in-frame clones and drops some. V and J calls and clone size are given by that table; D and trimming were obtained from the DNA. The sample includes approximately 260,000 clones, about nine tenths of them seen just once. Germline V gene sequence: CDR1 DFQATT, CDR2 SNEGSKA (reference sequence). The CDR3 extends over 15 amino acids. V dropped 3 bases and J dropped 0 bases, with 12 bases sitting between them. Participants were placed into cohorts based on the clinical history they reported.

The chain uses TRBV20-1 and TRBJ1-5; no clear D gene. The TCR comes from a woman younger than 45 with acute COVID-19. The sequencing input was PBMCs or T cells enriched from blood (not recorded which). CDR3 in DNA: TGCAGTGCTAGTAGGGCGGGATATAGCAATCAGCCCCAGCATTTT. Amino acids: CSASRAGYSNQPQHF.